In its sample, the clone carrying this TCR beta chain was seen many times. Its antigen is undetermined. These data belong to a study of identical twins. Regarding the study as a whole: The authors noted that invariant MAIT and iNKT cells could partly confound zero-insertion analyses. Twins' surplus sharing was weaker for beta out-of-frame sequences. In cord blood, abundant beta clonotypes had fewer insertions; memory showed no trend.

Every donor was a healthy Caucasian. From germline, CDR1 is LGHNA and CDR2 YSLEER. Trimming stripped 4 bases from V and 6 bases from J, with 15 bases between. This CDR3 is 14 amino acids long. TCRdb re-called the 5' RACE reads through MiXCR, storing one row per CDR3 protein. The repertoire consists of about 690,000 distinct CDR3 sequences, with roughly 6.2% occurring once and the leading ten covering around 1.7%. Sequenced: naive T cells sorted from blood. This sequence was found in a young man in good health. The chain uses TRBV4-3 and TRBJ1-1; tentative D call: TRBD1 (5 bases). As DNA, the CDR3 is TGCGCCAGCAGCCCCACGGCCGGCAGGGCTGAAGCTTTCTTT. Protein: CASSPTAGRAEAFF.